One and the same sample provided the 15 T cell receptor beta chains below, sequenced in a study of T cell repertoires in cytomegalovirus infection. TCRdb re-derived calls from the reads in MiXCR, one entry per CDR3 protein. The sample consists of 300,000 or so distinct CDR3 sequences, 20% to 30% of them appearing once. Which antigens these TCRs recognize remains unknown. The sequences come from cultured PBMCs, collected from culture after CMV antigen stimulation. These TCRs come from a human donor in good health (CMV status not recorded). Some clones in this sample may be carry-over from other donors' samples.

This clonotype has a handful of counts. The chain is built from TRBV6-1 and TRBJ2-1; D remains unclear. V lost 8 bases and J 8 bases, leaving 16 bases between the germline ends. CDR1 MNHNS and CDR2 SASEGT come from the germline V gene. This CDR3 region has 13 residues. The CDR3 DNA is TGTGCCAGCCAAGACGGAGCAGAGTATGAGCAGTTCTTC. This encodes CASQDGAEYEQFF.

A note on this clonotype: In this CDR3 the conserved last residue, phenylalanine or tryptophan, is missing, so a read error is likely. This chain links TRBV11-2 with TRBJ2-1; D gene unclear. Trimming took 5 bases from V and 0 from J, leaving 14 bases between them. The germline CDR1 and CDR2 sequences are SGHAT and FQNNGV. The CDR3 sequence is 16 residues long. CDR3 bases: TGTGCCAGCAGCCCTAGGGTGGGAAGCTCCTACAATGAGCAGTTCCTC. Its protein is CASSPRVGSSYNEQFL.

This clonotype was detected many times. The rearrangement links TRBV7-2 to TRBJ2-4; tentative D call: TRBD2 (5 bases). Germline assignment: CDR1 SGHTA and CDR2 FQGNSA. V was shortened by 3 bases and J by 0 bases, with 9 bases between the two germline ends. The length of the CDR3 is 15 residues. CDR3 amino acids: CASSFTGLAKNIQYF. In nucleotides, the CDR3 is TGTGCCAGCAGCTTTACGGGGTTAGCCAAAAACATTCAGTACTTC.

The chain recombines TRBV5-6 with TRBJ1-6; TRBD1 matches 7 bases. V shed 4 bases, J shed 5 bases, and the junction held 12 bases outside the gene matches. The length of the CDR3 is 17 residues. Germline CDR1 is SGHDT and CDR2 is YYEEEE. CDR3 bases: TGTGCCAGCAGCCTGGGTCCGGGACAGTTGAATAATTCACCCCTCCACTTT. Translating it yields CASSLGPGQLNNSPLHF.

This clonotype was detected only a few times. The J gene is TRBJ2-3, the V gene TRBV7-2; the match to TRBD2 covers 11 bases. Germline lookup yields CDR1 SGHTA and CDR2 FQGNSA. The CDR3 loop spans 17 amino acids. The trim removed 4 bases at V and 2 bases at J, leaving 8 bases unmatched. The CDR3 coding sequence is TGTGCCAGCAGCTCCCGGGTAGCGGGAGGGTACACAGATACGCAGTATTTT. Its translation is CASSSRVAGGYTDTQYF.

This clonotype was detected a few times. This rearrangement joins TRBV7-9 to TRBJ2-7, with 7 bases aligning to TRBD1. This CDR3 is 14 amino acids long. J was trimmed by 3 bases and V by 1 base; bases with no gene match: 3. CDR1 and CDR2 (germline): SEHNR, FQNEAQ (reference sequence). The CDR3 here is CASSLGGDSYEQYV. CDR3 DNA sequence: TGTGCCAGCAGCTTAGGAGGGGACAGCTACGAGCAGTACGTC.

This clonotype came up a few times. The V and J genes are TRBV6-2 or TRBV6-3 and TRBJ2-7; 7 nucleotides align to TRBD2. The CDR3 loop spans 14 amino acids. V lost 6 bases and J lost 2; bases outside the gene matches: 7. The germline V gene encodes CDR1 MNHEY and CDR2 SVGEGT. The CDR3 is CASSGREFTYEQYF. Written as DNA, the CDR3 is TGTGCCAGCAGCGGGCGGGAGTTCACCTACGAGCAGTACTTC.

The chain links TRBV29-1 to TRBJ1-1, with D uncertain. V lost 5 bases to trimming and J lost 0 bases, with 13 bases between them. CDR1 is SQVTM, CDR2 ANQGSEA, per germline. This CDR3 region has 14 residues. The CDR3 nucleotides are TGCAGCGTTCGCAGGCAAAGTATGAACACTGAAGCTTTCTTT. Its translation: CSVRRQSMNTEAFF. The full variable domain, in which reference TRBV29-1 and TRBJ1-1 provide the parts outside the CDR3, is SAVISQKPSRDICQRGTSLTIQCQVDSQVTMMFWYRQQPGQSLTLIATANQGSEATYESGFVIDKFPISRPNLTFSTLTVSNMSPEDSSIYLCSVRRQSMNTEAFFGQGTRLTVV.

A few counts support this clonotype. The chain couples TRBV7-8 to TRBJ2-7, with 11 bases aligning to TRBD2. V lost 2 bases, J lost 1 base, and 4 bases stayed unmatched. The CDR3 is 16 amino acids. CDR1 is SGHVS, CDR2 FQNEAQ, per germline. As DNA, the CDR3 is TGTGCCAGCAGCTTACCCGTAGCGGGAGGGTCCTACGAGCAGTACTTC. Amino acids: CASSLPVAGGSYEQYF.

The V call is TRBV18, the J call TRBJ2-7, with D possibly matching TRBD2 (6 bases). This CDR3 is 12 amino acids long. V was shortened by 8 bases and J by 1 base, with 9 bases between the two germline ends. Germline loops: CDR1 KGHSH, CDR2 LQKENI. The CDR3 DNA reads as TGTGCCAGCGGCGGGACGTCCTACGAGCAGTACGTC. Translated: CASGGTSYEQYV.

V gene TRBV6-4 combines with J gene TRBJ2-1, with TRBD1 matching 7 bases. The V and J ends lost 6 bases and 6 bases, in that order; junction bases with no gene match: 8. CDR3 length: 14 amino acids. Germline CDR1 is MRHNA and CDR2 is SNTAGT. The CDR3: CASSSGQLGNEQFF. CDR3 nucleotides: TGTGCCAGCAGCTCGGGACAGCTTGGCAATGAGCAGTTCTTC.

CDR3 loop: CATSRGPGVGNTIYF. The CDR3 nucleotides are TGTGCCACCAGCAGAGGCCCGGGGGTCGGAAACACCATATATTTT. The gene calls are TRBV15 and TRBJ1-3, with D possibly TRBD1 on 5 matching bases. The CDR3 has 15 residues. CDR1 and CDR2 (germline): LNHNV, YYDKDF (reference sequence). The ends were cut back, 1 base at V and 4 bases at J, with 11 bases in the middle.

This clonotype showed up just once. The rearrangement joins TRBV25-1 to TRBJ2-7; D assignment may be TRBD1 or TRBD2 (5 bases each). Trimming left V 0 bases short and J 0 bases short, with 9 bases between. Per the germline V gene, CDR1 is MGHDK and CDR2 is SYGVNS. The CDR3 totals 15 residues. This chain's CDR3 is CASSEYGDGSYEQYF. CDR3 in DNA: TGTGCCAGCAGTGAATACGGGGACGGCTCCTACGAGCAGTACTTC.

The sample holds a few counts of this clonotype. The rearrangement uses TRBV19 and TRBJ2-5, with no clear D. This CDR3 has 15 residues. Trimming pared 3 bases from V and 4 bases from J, leaving 15 bases between. CDR1 LNHDA and CDR2 SQIVND come from the germline V gene (reference sequence). The CDR3: CASSIERHSGETQYF. DNA of the CDR3: TGTGCCAGTAGTATTGAGAGGCACTCGGGAGAGACCCAGTACTTC. The whole variable domain, filled in from reference TRBV19 and TRBJ2-5, reads DGGITQSPKYLFRKEGQNVTLSCEQNLNHDAMYWYRQDPGQGLRLIYYSQIVNDFQKGDIAEGYSVSREKKESFPLTVTSAQKNPTAFYLCASSIERHSGETQYFGPGTRLLVL.

V gene TRBV2 combines with J gene TRBJ1-5, with a tentative D call TRBD1 (5 bases). The CDR3 covers 14 residues. Germline V CDR1 and CDR2: SNHLY, FYNNEI. The germline V and J ends were trimmed by 1 base and 6 bases, with 10 bases remaining between them. The CDR3 loop reads CASSEGRGSQPQHF. The DNA of the CDR3 is TGTGCCAGCAGTGAAGGGCGGGGGAGTCAGCCCCAGCATTTT.